Listed below are T cell receptor beta chains from one sample, sequenced in a study of Tregs in tolerant kidney transplant recipients. Assay used: immunoSEQ multiplex PCR; TCRdb lists only in-frame clones, some missing. The data hold 60,000 to 70,000 clones, with around 90% observed a single time. This sample comprised CD8+ T cells from blood, obtained before the transplant. All receptors derive from a human donor who received a combined kidney and bone marrow transplant. Both conserved end residues are part of each CDR3. The D gene is left open where the match is weak. Not all rows give a size; the values are once, few, many and, for expanded clones, a class.

abundance	d_gene	v_gene	j_gene	CDR3nt	CDR3aa
.	.	TRBV9	TRBJ2-7	TGTGCCAGCAGCGTAGTCGGGGACACCGTCTACGAGCAGTACTTC	CASSVVGDTVYEQYF
.	.	TRBV7-3	TRBJ2-7	TGTGCCAGCAGCTTAACGTTAGGGGGGGCAAACGAGCAGTACTTC	CASSLTLGGANEQYF
once	TRBD1	TRBV10-3	TRBJ1-1	TGTGCCATCAGCACGGACAGGGGGAACACTGAAGCTTTCTTT	CAISTDRGNTEAFF
.	TRBD1	TRBV5-1	TRBJ1-4	TGCGCCAGCAGCTTGTCCGGGACAGGGTTTGAAAAACTGTTTTTT	CASSLSGTGFEKLFF
.	TRBD1	TRBV27	TRBJ1-1	TGTGCCAGCAGTCGACGGACAGGGGTCGAAGCTTTCTTT	CASSRRTGVEAFF
medium-sized	.	TRBV5-1	TRBJ2-7	TGCGCCAGCAGCTTTACAGATCAGCGGGTCTACGAGCAGTACTTC	CASSFTDQRVYEQYF
.	.	TRBV14	TRBJ2-7	TGTGCCAGCAGCCCAACTGGGCCCTACGAGCAGTACTTC	CASSPTGPYEQYF
.	.	TRBV9	TRBJ2-7	TGTGCCAGCAGCGCTGGAGGAGGGATCGTCTACGAGCAGTACTTC	CASSAGGGIVYEQYF
.	TRBD2	TRBV5-1	TRBJ2-3	TGCGCCAGCTCCCTGACTAGCGGATTCACAGATACGCAGTATTTT	CASSLTSGFTDTQYF
.	TRBD1	TRBV6-1	TRBJ1-1	TGTGCCAGCGTGGTAAGACAGGGTGACACTGAAGCTTTCTTT	CASVVRQGDTEAFF
once	TRBD1	TRBV30	TRBJ2-1	TGTGCCGGGACAGACACCGGAACGAGCTCCTACAATGAGCAGTTCTTC	CAGTDTGTSSYNEQFF
.	.	TRBV23-1	TRBJ1-1	TGCGCCAGCAGTCAATCTTGGCGGATGAACACTGAAGCTTTCTTT	CASSQSWRMNTEAFF
.	.	TRBV27	TRBJ2-2	TGTGCCAGCAGTTTCGCCCGGTACACCGGGGAGCTGTTTTTT	CASSFARYTGELFF
.	.	TRBV4-3	TRBJ2-6	TGCGCCAGCTCCGACGGACTCTCTGGGGCCAACGTCCTGACTTTC	CASSDGLSGANVLTF
.	TRBD1	TRBV5-4	TRBJ2-7	TGTGCCAGCAGCCGGACAGGGTTGTACTACGAGCAGTACTTC	CASSRTGLYYEQYF
.	TRBD2	TRBV7-8	TRBJ2-3	TGTGCCAGCACCCTAGCGGGGGGACGCACAGATACGCAGTATTTT	CASTLAGGRTDTQYF
.	.	TRBV15	TRBJ1-1	TGTGCCACCAGTACCAACTTCGAGGCGAACACTGAAGCTTTCTTT	CATSTNFEANTEAFF
.	TRBD1	TRBV27	TRBJ1-2	TGTGCCAGCAGTCCGGGGACAGGGTGGGGCTATGGCTACACCTTC	CASSPGTGWGYGYTF
.	TRBD1	TRBV27	TRBJ2-7	TGTGCCAGCAGACTCGGGACAGGGCCCTACGAGCAGTACTTC	CASRLGTGPYEQYF
few	TRBD2	TRBV29-1	TRBJ2-5	TGCAGCGTTGTCCCAGCGGGAGCGAAAGTTGCGGAGACCCAGTACTTC	CSVVPAGAKVAETQYF
.	.	TRBV20-1	TRBJ1-2	TGCAGTGCGCCTAGCGATGGCTACACCTTC	CSAPSDGYTF
.	TRBD1	TRBV29-1	TRBJ1-2	TGCAGCGTTGAGAACGACAGGGGACGGGACGCAGGTGGCTACACCTTC	CSVENDRGRDAGGYTF
.	TRBD1	TRBV7-3	TRBJ1-4	TGTGCCAGCAGCTTAAGTGGGGCCCGGGACAGAAAACTTGCAACTAATGAAAAACTGTTTTTT	CASSLSGARDRKLATNEKLFF
.	.	TRBV28	TRBJ2-5	TGTGCCAGCAGGGAGGGACTTCCGATGTTCCAAGAGACCCAGTACTTC	CASREGLPMFQETQYF
.	.	TRBV9	TRBJ2-7	TGTGCCAGCAGCGTAGGAACTAAAACCTACGAGCAGTACTTC	CASSVGTKTYEQYF
.	TRBD1	TRBV6-5	TRBJ2-3	TGTGCCAGCAGAGTAATGGACAGGTTTACAGATACGCAGTATTTT	CASRVMDRFTDTQYF
once	TRBD1	TRBV11-2	TRBJ1-4	TGTGCCAGCAGCCGGACAGGCGAAAAACTGTTTTTT	CASSRTGEKLFF
.	.	TRBV12-1	TRBJ2-3	TGTGCCAGCATACGGGGGGGTGTACAGGACACAGATACGCAGTATTTT	CASIRGGVQDTDTQYF
.	TRBD2	TRBV7-8	TRBJ2-7	TGTGCCAGCAGCTTAGCGCGGGGGGGGATCTACGAGCAGTACTTC	CASSLARGGIYEQYF
.	.	TRBV19	TRBJ1-3	TGTGCCAGTAGTTGGAGCTCTGGAAACACCATATATTTT	CASSWSSGNTIYF
.	.	TRBV7-7	TRBJ1-1	TGTGCCAGCAGCTTAGGGGGGCGTGTGGACAAGTTCGCTGAAGCTTTCTTT	CASSLGGRVDKFAEAFF
.	TRBD1	TRBV30	TRBJ2-7	TGTGCCTGGAGCGCGGGGACAGGACTTTCCTACGAGCAGTACTTC	CAWSAGTGLSYEQYF
.	.	TRBV5-6	TRBJ1-2	TGTGCCAGCAGCTTGGAGCCAGGGGCCAGCTATGGCTACACCTTC	CASSLEPGASYGYTF
.	.	TRBV25-1	TRBJ1-1	TGTGCCAGCATATTCGGACAAGAAGCTTTCTTT	CASIFGQEAFF
.	.	TRBV28	TRBJ2-1	TGTGCCAGCAGTTTTCGTGGACAGAGTCTGAATGAGCAGTTCTTC	CASSFRGQSLNEQFF
.	TRBD2	TRBV29-1	TRBJ2-3	TGCAGCGTTGAAGATCGGGCGGGAGTAAAGGAGGGAGATACGCAGTATTTT	CSVEDRAGVKEGDTQYF
.	.	TRBV4-1	TRBJ2-7	TGCGCCAGCAGCCAAGATAAACAGGTTTCCTACGAGCAGTACTTC	CASSQDKQVSYEQYF
.	.	TRBV27	TRBJ1-6	TGTGCCAGCAGTTTATCAGGGGTCCTCTATAATTCCCCCCTCCACTTT	CASSLSGVLYNSPLHF
few	.	TRBV30	TRBJ2-7	TGTGCCTGGAGTGAAGGGGTCTCCTACGAGCAGTACTTC	CAWSEGVSYEQYF
.	TRBD2	TRBV6-6	TRBJ2-7	TGTGCCAGCGCAGTAGGCTCGGGACTAGCGGGGGGTCGGCAGTACTTC	CASAVGSGLAGGRQYF
.	.	TRBV27	TRBJ2-1	TGTGCCAGCAGTAGCGGCACTCTCAACAATGAGCAGTTCTTC	CASSSGTLNNEQFF
.	.	TRBV9	TRBJ2-2	TGTGCCAGCAGCGTACGCGGGGAGCTGTTTTTT	CASSVRGELFF
once	TRBD2	TRBV14	TRBJ2-1	TGTGCCAGCAGCCTGATTGCGGCGGGAGGCTACAATGAGCAGTTCTTC	CASSLIAAGGYNEQFF
.	.	TRBV27	TRBJ2-7	TGTGCCAGCAGTCCCGCCCACAGGGTAGACGAGCAGTACTTC	CASSPAHRVDEQYF